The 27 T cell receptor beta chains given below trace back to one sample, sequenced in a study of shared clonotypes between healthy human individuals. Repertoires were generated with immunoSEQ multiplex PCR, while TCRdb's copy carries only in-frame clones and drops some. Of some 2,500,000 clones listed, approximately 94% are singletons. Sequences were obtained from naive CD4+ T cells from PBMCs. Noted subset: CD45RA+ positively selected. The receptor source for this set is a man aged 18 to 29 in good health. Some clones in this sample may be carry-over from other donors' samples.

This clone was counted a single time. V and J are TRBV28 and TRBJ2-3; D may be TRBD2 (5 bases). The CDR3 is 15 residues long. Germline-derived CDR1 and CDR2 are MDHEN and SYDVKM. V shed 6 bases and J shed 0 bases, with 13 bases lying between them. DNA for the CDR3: TGTGCCAGCAGATCCTCCAGGACTAGCACAGATACGCAGTATTTT. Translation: CASRSSRTSTDTQYF.

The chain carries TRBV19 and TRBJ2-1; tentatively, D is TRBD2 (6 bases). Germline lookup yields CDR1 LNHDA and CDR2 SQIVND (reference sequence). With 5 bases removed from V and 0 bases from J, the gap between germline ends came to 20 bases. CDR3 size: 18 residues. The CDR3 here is CASSSGLLRGTSYNEQFF. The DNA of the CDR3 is TGTGCCAGTAGTTCTGGGTTACTACGCGGGACCTCCTACAATGAGCAGTTCTTC.

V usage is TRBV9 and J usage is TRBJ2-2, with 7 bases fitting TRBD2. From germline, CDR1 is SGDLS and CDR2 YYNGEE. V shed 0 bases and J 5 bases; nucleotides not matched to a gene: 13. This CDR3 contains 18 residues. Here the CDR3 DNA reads TGTGCCAGCAGCGTAGCCCCTGGGAGGGGCCTAGATACCGGGGAGCTGTTTTTT. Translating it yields CASSVAPGRGLDTGELFF.

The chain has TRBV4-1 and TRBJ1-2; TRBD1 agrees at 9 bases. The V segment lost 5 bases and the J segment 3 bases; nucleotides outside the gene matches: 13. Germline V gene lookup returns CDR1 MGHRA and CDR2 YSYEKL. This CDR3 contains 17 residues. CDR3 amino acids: CASSAGQGTVPYYGYTF. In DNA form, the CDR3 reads TGCGCCAGCAGCGCCGGACAGGGGACCGTCCCATACTATGGCTACACCTTC.

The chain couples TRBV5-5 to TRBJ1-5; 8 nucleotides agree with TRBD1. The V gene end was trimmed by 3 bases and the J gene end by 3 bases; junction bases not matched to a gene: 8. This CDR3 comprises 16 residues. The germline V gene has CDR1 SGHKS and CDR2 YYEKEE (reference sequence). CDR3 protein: CASSSQGTGYNQPQHF. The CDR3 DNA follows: TGTGCCAGCAGCTCTCAAGGGACAGGCTACAATCAGCCCCAGCATTTT.

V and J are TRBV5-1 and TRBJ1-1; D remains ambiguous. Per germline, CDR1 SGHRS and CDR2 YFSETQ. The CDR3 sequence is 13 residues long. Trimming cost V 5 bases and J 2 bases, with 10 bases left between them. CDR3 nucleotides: TGCGCCAGCAGGAAGACGGATAACACTGAAGCTTTCTTT. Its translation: CASRKTDNTEAFF.

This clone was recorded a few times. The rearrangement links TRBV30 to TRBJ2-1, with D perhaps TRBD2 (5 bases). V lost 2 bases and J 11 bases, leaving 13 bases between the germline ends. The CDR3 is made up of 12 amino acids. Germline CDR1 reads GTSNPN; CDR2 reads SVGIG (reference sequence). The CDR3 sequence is CAWSSPGSQQFF. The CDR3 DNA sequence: TGTGCCTGGAGTTCACCGGGGAGCCAGCAGTTCTTC.

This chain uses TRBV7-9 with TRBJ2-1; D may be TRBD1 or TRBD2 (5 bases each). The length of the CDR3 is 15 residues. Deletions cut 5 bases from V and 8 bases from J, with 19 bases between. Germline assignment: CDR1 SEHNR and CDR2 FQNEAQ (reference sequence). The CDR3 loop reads CASSASGLADYEQFF. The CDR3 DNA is TGTGCCAGCAGCGCGTCGGGGCTGGCGGATTATGAGCAGTTCTTC.

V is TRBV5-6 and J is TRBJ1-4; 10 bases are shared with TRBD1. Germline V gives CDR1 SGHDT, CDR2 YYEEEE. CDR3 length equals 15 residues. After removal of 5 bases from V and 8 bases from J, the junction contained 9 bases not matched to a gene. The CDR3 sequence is CASSPTGGGREKLFF. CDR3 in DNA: TGTGCCAGCAGTCCGACAGGGGGCGGGAGAGAAAAACTGTTTTTT. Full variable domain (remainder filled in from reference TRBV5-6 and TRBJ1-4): DAGVTQSPTHLIKTRGQQVTLRCSPKSGHDTVSWYQQALGQGPQFIFQYYEEEERQRGNFPDRFSGHQFPNYSSELNVNALLLGDSALYLCASSPTGGGREKLFFGSGTQLSVL.

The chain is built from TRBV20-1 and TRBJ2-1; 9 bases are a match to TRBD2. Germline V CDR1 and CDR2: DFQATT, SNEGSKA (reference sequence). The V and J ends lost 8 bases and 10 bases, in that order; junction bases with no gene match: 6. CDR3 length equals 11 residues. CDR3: CSPRAGGEQFF. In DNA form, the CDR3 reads TGCAGTCCAAGGGCGGGAGGGGAGCAGTTCTTC.

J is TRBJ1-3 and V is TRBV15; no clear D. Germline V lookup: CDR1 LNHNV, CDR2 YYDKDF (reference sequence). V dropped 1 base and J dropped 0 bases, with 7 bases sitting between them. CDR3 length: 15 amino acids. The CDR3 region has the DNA TGTGCCACCAGCAGAGTGGGCAGCTCTGGAAACACCATATATTTT. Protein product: CATSRVGSSGNTIYF.

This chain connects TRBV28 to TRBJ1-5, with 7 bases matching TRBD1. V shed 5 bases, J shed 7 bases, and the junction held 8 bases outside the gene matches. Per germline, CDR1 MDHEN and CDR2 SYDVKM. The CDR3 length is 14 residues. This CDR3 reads CASSQPTGSQPQHF. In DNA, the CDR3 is TGTGCCAGCAGTCAACCGACAGGGAGCCAGCCCCAGCATTTT.

The CDR3 coding sequence is TGCGCCAGCAGCTTGGACGGGGGTATCGAGGACGAGCAGTACTTC. Translating gives CASSLDGGIEDEQYF. V gene TRBV5-1 combines with J gene TRBJ2-7, with D possibly being TRBD2 (6 bases). The CDR3 sequence is 15 residues long. Germline assignment: CDR1 SGHRS and CDR2 YFSETQ. Between the trimmed V and J ends, which lost 0 bases and 5 bases, there was a span of 15 bases.

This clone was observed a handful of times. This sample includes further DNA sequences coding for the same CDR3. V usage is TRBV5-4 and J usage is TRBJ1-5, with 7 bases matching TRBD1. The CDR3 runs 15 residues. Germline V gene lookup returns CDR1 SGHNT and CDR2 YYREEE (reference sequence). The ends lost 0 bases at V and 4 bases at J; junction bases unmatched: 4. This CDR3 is CASSLGTGANQPQHF. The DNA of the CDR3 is TGTGCCAGCAGCTTGGGAACAGGGGCGAATCAGCCCCAGCATTTT.

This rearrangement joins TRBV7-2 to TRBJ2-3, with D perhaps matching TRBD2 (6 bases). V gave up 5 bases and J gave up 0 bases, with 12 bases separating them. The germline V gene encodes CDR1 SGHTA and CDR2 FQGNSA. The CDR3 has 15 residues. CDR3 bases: TGTGCCAGCAGCAGACAGAGCGGGAGCACAGATACGCAGTATTTT. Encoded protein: CASSRQSGSTDTQYF.

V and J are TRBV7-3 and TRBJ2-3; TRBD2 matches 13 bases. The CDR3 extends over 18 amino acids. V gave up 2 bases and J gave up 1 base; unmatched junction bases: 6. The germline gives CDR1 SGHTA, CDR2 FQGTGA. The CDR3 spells CASSLLGLAGRGTDTQYF. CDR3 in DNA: TGTGCCAGCAGCTTATTGGGACTAGCGGGACGGGGCACAGATACGCAGTATTTT.

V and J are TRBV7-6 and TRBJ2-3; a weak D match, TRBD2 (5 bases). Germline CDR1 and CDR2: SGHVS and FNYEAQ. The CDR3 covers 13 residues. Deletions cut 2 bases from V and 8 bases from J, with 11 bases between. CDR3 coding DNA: TGTGCCAGCAGCTTAACCGGGATCGCTACGCAGTATTTT. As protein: CASSLTGIATQYF.

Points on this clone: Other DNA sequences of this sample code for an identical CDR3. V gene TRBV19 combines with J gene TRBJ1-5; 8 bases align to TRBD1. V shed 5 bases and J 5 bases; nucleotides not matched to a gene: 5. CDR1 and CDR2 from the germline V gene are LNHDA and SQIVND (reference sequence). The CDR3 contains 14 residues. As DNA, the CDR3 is TGTGCCAGTAGTCTAACAGGGGGAGATCAGCCCCAGCATTTT. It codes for CASSLTGGDQPQHF.

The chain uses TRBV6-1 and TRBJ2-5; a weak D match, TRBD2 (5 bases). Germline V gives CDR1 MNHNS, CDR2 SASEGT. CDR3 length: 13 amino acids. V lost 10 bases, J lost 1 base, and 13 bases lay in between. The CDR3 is CAINRDPQETQYF. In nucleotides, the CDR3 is TGTGCCATTAATCGGGATCCCCAAGAGACCCAGTACTTC.

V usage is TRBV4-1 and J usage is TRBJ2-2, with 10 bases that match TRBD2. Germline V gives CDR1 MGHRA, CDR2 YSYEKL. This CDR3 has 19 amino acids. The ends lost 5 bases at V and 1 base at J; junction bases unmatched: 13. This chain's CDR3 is CASSLVRVLAGGNTGELFF. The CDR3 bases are TGCGCCAGCAGCTTAGTAAGAGTTTTAGCGGGAGGGAACACCGGGGAGCTGTTTTTT.

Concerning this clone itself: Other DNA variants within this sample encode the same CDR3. CDR3 bases: TGTGCCAGCAGCGTAGCAGCGAGCTCCTACAATGAGCAGTTCTTC. Protein product: CASSVAASSYNEQFF. V is TRBV9 and J is TRBJ2-1; D not certain. The V end lost 0 bases, the J end lost 0 bases, and 7 bases lay between the germline ends. The CDR3 spans 15 residues. Looked up from germline, CDR1 is SGDLS and CDR2 is YYNGEE.

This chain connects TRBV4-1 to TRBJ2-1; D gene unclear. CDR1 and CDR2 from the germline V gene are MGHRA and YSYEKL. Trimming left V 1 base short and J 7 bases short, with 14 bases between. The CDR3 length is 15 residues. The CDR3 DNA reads TGCGCCAGCAGCCAAGGGAGTCTAGGTTGGAATGAGCAGTTCTTC. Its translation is CASSQGSLGWNEQFF.

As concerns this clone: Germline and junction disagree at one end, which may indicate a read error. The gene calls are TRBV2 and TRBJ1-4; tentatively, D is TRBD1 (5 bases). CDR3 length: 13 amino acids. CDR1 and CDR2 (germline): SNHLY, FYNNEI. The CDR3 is CASSDGTSEKLFF. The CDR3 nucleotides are TGTGCCAGCAGCGATGGGACTAGTGAAAAACTGTTTTTT.

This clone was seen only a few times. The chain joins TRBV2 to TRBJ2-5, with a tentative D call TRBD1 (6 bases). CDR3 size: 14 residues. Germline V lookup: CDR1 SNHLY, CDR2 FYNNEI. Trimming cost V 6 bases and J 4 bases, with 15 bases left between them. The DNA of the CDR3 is TGTGCCAGCAGCGAATACAGGGTGTCAGAGACCCAGTACTTC. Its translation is CASSEYRVSETQYF.

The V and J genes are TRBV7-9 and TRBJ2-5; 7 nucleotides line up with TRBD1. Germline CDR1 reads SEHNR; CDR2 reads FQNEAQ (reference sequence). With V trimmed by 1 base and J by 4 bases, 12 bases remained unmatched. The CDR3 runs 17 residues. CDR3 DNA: TGTGCCAGCAGCTTAGGTGGATGGGACAGTAATGGAGAGACCCAGTACTTC. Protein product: CASSLGGWDSNGETQYF.

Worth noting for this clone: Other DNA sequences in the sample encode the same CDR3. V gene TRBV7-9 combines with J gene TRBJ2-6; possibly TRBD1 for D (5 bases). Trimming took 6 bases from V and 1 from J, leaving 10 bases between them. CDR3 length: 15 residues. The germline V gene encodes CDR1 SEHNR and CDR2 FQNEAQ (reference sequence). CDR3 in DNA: TGTGCCAGCAGTCCGCAGGGTTCTGGGGCCAACGTCCTGACTTTC. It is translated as CASSPQGSGANVLTF.

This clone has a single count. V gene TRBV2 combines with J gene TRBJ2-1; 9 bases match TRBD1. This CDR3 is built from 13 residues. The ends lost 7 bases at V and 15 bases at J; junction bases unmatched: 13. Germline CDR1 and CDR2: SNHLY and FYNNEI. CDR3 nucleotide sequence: TGTGCCAGCACTGACTTGGACAGGGGTTGGCGGTTCTTC. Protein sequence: CASTDLDRGWRFF.